This T cell receptor beta chain was captured in a study of blood T cell repertoires in COVID-19. Study summary: Sources were T cells, B-cell-depleted T cells, or PBMCs; the material itself was cDNA or gDNA.

In the source study's methods: Counts of nucleated cells, estimated from reference gene primer amplification, were obtained. Only in-frame clones appear in the TCRdb table, and some are missing; sequencing was by immunoSEQ multiplex PCR. That table is the source of V, J and clone size, and D and trimming were worked out from the DNA. The sample holds approximately 200,000 clones, more than 80% seen once. This clone was picked up one time. The V end lost 0 bases, the J end lost 5 bases, and 14 bases lay between the germline ends. The CDR3 length is 16 residues. The germline CDR1 and CDR2 sequences are SGHTS and YDEGEE.

This chain links TRBV5-8 with TRBJ1-4; D is possibly TRBD1 (5 bases). The sequence derives from a middle-aged man who had recovered from COVID-19. The specimen was PBMCs or T cells enriched from blood (not recorded which). Written as DNA, the CDR3 is TGTGCCAGCAGCTTGGGTCAGGGAGGTAGCAATGAAAAACTGTTTTTT. Its translation: CASSLGQGGSNEKLFF.